This entry features one T cell receptor (beta chain) sequence. Germline V gene lookup returns CDR1 MNHEY and CDR2 SVGAGI. V was trimmed by 4 bases and J by 0 bases, leaving 12 bases between them. CDR3 length: 16 amino acids. The record originates from a study of cytomegalovirus exposure and HLA in healthy donors. The PCR made use of 60 Vbeta and 13 Jbeta primers. Clones were read by immunoSEQ multiplex PCR, and TCRdb kept only the in-frame ones, dropping some. The sample has tens of thousands of clones; roughly 75% are singletons. This clonotype originated in a man in his forties in good health and CMV-seronegative. This chain uses TRBV6-5 with TRBJ1-4; a possible D gene is TRBD1 (6 bases). Sample: PBMCs. The CDR3 DNA is TGTGCCAGCAGTTTTCTTCCAGGGGCAACTAATGAAAAACTGTTTTTT. This encodes CASSFLPGATNEKLFF.